Each of the 7 T cell receptor beta chains below was sequenced from the same sample in a study of a mutant IDH1 vaccine in newly diagnosed glioma. Measured with immunoSEQ multiplex PCR; TCRdb has only the in-frame clones, and not every one. The sample includes around 19,000 clones, about four fifths of them seen just once. Time point specified: week 23, last vaccination. Every vaccine dose comprised 300 ug of mutant IDH1 20-mer peptide plus topical imiquimod. Which antigens these TCRs recognize remains unknown. This specimen consisted of PBMCs, obtained from a glioma patient whose treatment included an IDH1 peptide vaccine. The receptors originated from a man aged 30-40 years with glioma.

The rearrangement uses TRBV5-5 and TRBJ2-7; D unresolved. CDR1 is SGHKS and CDR2 is YYEKEE in the germline V gene (reference sequence). This CDR3 comprises 15 residues. The V and J ends lost 1 base and 4 bases respectively, with 15 bases between them. Here the CDR3 reads CASSLSWASYYEQYF. The CDR3 DNA follows: TGTGCCAGCAGCTTGTCGTGGGCTAGTTATTACGAGCAGTACTTC.

The gene calls are TRBV19 and TRBJ1-2; tentatively, D is TRBD1 (5 bases). This CDR3 is 14 amino acids long. CDR1 and CDR2 from the germline V gene are LNHDA and SQIVND (reference sequence). The germline V and J ends were trimmed by 7 bases and 6 bases, with 18 bases remaining between them. The CDR3 DNA reads as TGTGCCAGTATTCCTCCAGGGCGCCGGGATGGCTACACCTTC. This gives the protein CASIPPGRRDGYTF.

The chain is built from TRBV5-6 and TRBJ1-2; D ambiguous. Trimming took off 6 bases at V and 0 bases at J, with 15 bases between the two ends. The germline gives CDR1 SGHDT, CDR2 YYEEEE. The CDR3 sequence is 15 residues long. The CDR3 sequence is CASISPGRANYGYTF. Here the CDR3 DNA reads TGTGCCAGCATTAGCCCCGGAAGAGCTAACTATGGCTACACCTTC.

The J gene is TRBJ1-1, the V gene TRBV2; tentative D call: TRBD1 (5 bases). The ends were cut back, 6 bases at V and 4 bases at J, with 12 bases in the middle. The CDR3 runs 13 residues. Germline CDR1 reads SNHLY; CDR2 reads FYNNEI. The CDR3 here is CASSGGLSTEAFF. CDR3 in DNA: TGTGCCAGCAGCGGGGGGTTAAGCACTGAAGCTTTCTTT. Looking up the rest from reference TRBV2 and TRBJ1-1 gives the full variable domain: EPEVTQTPSHQVTQMGQEVILRCVPISNHLYFYWYRQILGQKVEFLVSFYNNEISEKSEIFDDQFSVERPDGSNFTLKIRSTKLEDSAMYFCASSGGLSTEAFFGQGTRLTVV.

This clone was detected only a few times. The chain links TRBV6-4 to TRBJ1-6; D call uncertain. Trimming took 2 bases from V and 5 from J, leaving 4 bases between them. The germline V gene has CDR1 MRHNA and CDR2 SNTAGT. This CDR3 is 13 amino acids long. Here the CDR3 reads CASSDRDNSPLHF. CDR3 nucleotide sequence: TGTGCCAGCAGTGACAGGGATAATTCACCCCTCCACTTT.

The rearrangement joins TRBV7-2 to TRBJ1-2; D ambiguous. Looked up from germline, CDR1 is SGHTA and CDR2 is FQGNSA. Trimming took 3 bases from V and 2 from J, leaving 7 bases between them. CDR3 length equals 13 residues. The CDR3, as DNA: TGTGCCAGCAGCTTTGGACCGAACTATGGCTACACCTTC. This encodes CASSFGPNYGYTF.

The genes are TRBV27 and TRBJ2-3; D ambiguous. The CDR3 length is 21 residues. Germline lookup yields CDR1 MNHEY and CDR2 SMNVEV (reference sequence). The ends were cut back, 1 base at V and 0 bases at J, with 26 bases in the middle. The chain's CDR3 is CASSLLRPVPFQGPSTDTQYF. Written as DNA, the CDR3 is TGTGCCAGCAGTTTATTACGACCTGTACCTTTCCAAGGGCCCAGCACAGATACGCAGTATTTT.